What follows describes a single TCR beta chain. The sample is drawn from a study of blood T cell repertoires in COVID-19. The germline V gene has CDR1 MDHEN and CDR2 SYDVKM. The CDR3 spans 12 residues. Clones were sequenced by immunoSEQ multiplex PCR, and TCRdb holds only the in-frame ones, with some missing. The sample comprises 350,000 to 450,000 clones, 89% of which are singletons, and approximately 1.5% rests with the top ten. Sequenced sample: peripheral blood. This receptor was obtained from a woman aged 40 to 49 with COVID-19, enrolled during active disease. The genes are TRBV28 and TRBJ1-5, with a tentative D call TRBD1 (6 bases). Here the CDR3 DNA reads TGTGCTTTGGCAGGGGGCAATCAGCCCCAGCATTTT. It yields the protein CALAGGNQPQHF.